Following are 15 T cell receptor beta chains from one sample sequenced in a study of cytomegalovirus exposure and HLA in healthy donors. PCR was performed using 60 Vbeta and 13 Jbeta primers. Clones were sequenced by immunoSEQ multiplex PCR, and TCRdb holds only the in-frame ones, with some missing. Its clone listing holds fewer than 250,000 clones. Sequencing was carried out using PBMCs. The receptors stem from a woman younger than 45 in good health and CMV-seropositive.

The chain combines TRBV28 with TRBJ1-5; TRBD1 might be the D (5 bases). The V gene lost 3 bases and the J gene lost 6 bases, with 12 bases spanning the gap. Looked up from germline, CDR1 is MDHEN and CDR2 is SYDVKM. This CDR3 comprises 14 residues. In nucleotides, the CDR3 is TGTGCCAGCAGTTTGGGGCAGGGAGGTCAGCCCCAGCATTTT. Translating it yields CASSLGQGGQPQHF.

The rearrangement links TRBV5-1 to TRBJ2-3; a possible D gene is TRBD1 (6 bases). CDR1 is SGHRS, CDR2 YFSETQ, per germline. This CDR3 has 16 amino acids. The V end lost 1 base, the J end lost 5 bases, and 17 bases lay between the germline ends. The CDR3 loop is CASSLSPGAGEDTQYF. CDR3 bases: TGCGCCAGCAGCTTGTCGCCAGGGGCCGGCGAAGATACGCAGTATTTT.

The V gene is TRBV6-5, the J gene TRBJ2-3; TRBD2 matches at 7 bases. CDR1 and CDR2 (germline): MNHEY, SVGAGI. The CDR3 runs to 14 residues. V shed 10 bases and J 6 bases; nucleotides not matched to a gene: 13. The CDR3 DNA reads TGTGCCACGCGGCCGGGAGGATTTTCGGATACGCAGTATTTT. Translating it yields CATRPGGFSDTQYF.

This chain joins TRBV4-1 and TRBJ2-5; 12 bases fit TRBD2. The CDR3 extends over 14 amino acids. The ends lost 1 base at V and 11 bases at J; junction bases unmatched: 5. Per germline, CDR1 MGHRA and CDR2 YSYEKL. The CDR3 bases are TGCGCCAGCAGCCAAGCAGCTAGCGGGAGGGAGCAGTACTTC. Encoded protein: CASSQAASGREQYF.

The rearrangement joins TRBV25-1 to TRBJ1-1; D is possibly TRBD1 (6 bases). The CDR3 has 15 amino acids. CDR1 and CDR2 from the germline V gene are MGHDK and SYGVNS. V dropped 3 bases and J dropped 0 bases, with 11 bases sitting between them. DNA of the CDR3: TGTGCCAGCAGTGACCCAACAGGGATGAACACTGAAGCTTTCTTT. Amino acid sequence: CASSDPTGMNTEAFF.

This sequence joins TRBV2 and TRBJ2-7; D unclear. V gave up 7 bases and J gave up 6 bases, with 19 bases separating them. Germline V gene sequence: CDR1 SNHLY, CDR2 FYNNEI. This CDR3 has 14 amino acids. In DNA form, the CDR3 reads TGTGCCAGCACCCGAAGCTATACTAACGGCGAGCAGTACTTC. Its protein is CASTRSYTNGEQYF.

The V and J genes are TRBV30 and TRBJ1-3, with TRBD1 as a possible D gene (5 bases). CDR1 is GTSNPN, CDR2 SVGIG, per germline (reference sequence). This CDR3 is 13 amino acids long. The germline V and J ends were trimmed by 7 bases and 0 bases, with 10 bases remaining between them. CDR3: CAFDRSSGNTIYF. In DNA form, the CDR3 reads TGTGCCTTTGACAGATCCTCTGGAAACACCATATATTTT. The full variable domain, with the rest looked up from reference TRBV30 and TRBJ1-3, is SQTIHQWPATLVQPVGSPLSLECTVEGTSNPNLYWYRQAAGRGLQLLFYSVGIGQISSEVPQNLSASRPQDRQFILSSKKLLLSDSGFYLCAFDRSSGNTIYFGEGSWLTVV.

The chain couples TRBV7-9 to TRBJ1-2, with 11 bases fitting TRBD1. The ends lost 3 bases at V and 6 bases at J; junction bases unmatched: 3. The CDR3 contains 14 residues. The germline V gene encodes CDR1 SEHNR and CDR2 FQNEAQ (reference sequence). CDR3 sequence: CASSFRTGGHGYTF. CDR3 in DNA: TGTGCCAGCAGCTTTCGGACAGGGGGCCATGGCTACACCTTC.

This chain uses TRBV2 with TRBJ1-1; no firm D call. The CDR3 length is 13 residues. The V end lost 7 bases, the J end lost 1 base, and 10 bases lay between the germline ends. Germline lookup yields CDR1 SNHLY and CDR2 FYNNEI. The CDR3 DNA is TGTGCCAGCAAATCGACACAGAACACTGAAGCTTTCTTT. Protein product: CASKSTQNTEAFF.

A word on this clone: Germline is not matched at one junction end, which may reflect a read error. The chain uses TRBV9 and TRBJ2-5, with TRBD2 matching over 8 bases. In germline, CDR1 is SGDLS, CDR2 YYNGEE. CDR3 length: 17 residues. CDR3 nucleotides: TGTGCAAGCAGCGTAGGGTCCGTCGGGGGGGCGGGAGAGACCCAGTACTTC. It codes for CASSVGSVGGAGETQYF. Filled out from reference TRBV9 and TRBJ2-5, the complete variable domain reads DSGVTQTPKHLITATGQRVTLRCSPRSGDLSVYWYQQSLDQGLQFLIQYYNGEERAKGNILERFSAQQFPDLHSELNLSSLELGDSALYFCASSVGSVGGAGETQYFGPGTRLLVL.

V is TRBV7-6 and J is TRBJ2-1; D might be TRBD1 (5 bases). This CDR3 contains 15 residues. V was cut by 6 bases and J by 6 bases, with 18 bases left in between. Looked up from germline, CDR1 is SGHVS and CDR2 is FNYEAQ. The CDR3 here is CASSAEQGLANEQFF. As DNA, the CDR3 is TGTGCCAGCAGTGCGGAGCAGGGTCTGGCCAATGAGCAGTTCTTC.

The rearrangement joins TRBV7-2 to TRBJ1-4; D perhaps matches TRBD1 (5 bases). The V gene's germline CDR1 is SGHTA and CDR2 FQGNSA. V gave up 1 base and J gave up 8 bases, with 20 bases separating them. CDR3 length: 17 residues. Here the CDR3 DNA reads TGTGCCAGCAGCTTAGGTCTTAGAGGACTTCGGGGGGAAAAACTGTTTTTT. Translated: CASSLGLRGLRGEKLFF.

V and J are TRBV2 and TRBJ2-2, with 9 bases lining up with TRBD1. This CDR3 spans 15 amino acids. V trimming: 6 bases; J trimming: 6 bases; junction bases outside the gene matches: 8. CDR1 is SNHLY, CDR2 FYNNEI, per germline. Here the CDR3 DNA reads TGTGCCAGCAGGGGGACAGGGTTGTTGTCCGGGGAGCTGTTTTTT. Translated: CASRGTGLLSGELFF.

The chain couples TRBV11-2 to TRBJ1-1, with D perhaps matching TRBD1 (5 bases). Looked up from germline, CDR1 is SGHAT and CDR2 is FQNNGV. V was clipped by 1 base and J by 2 bases, with 14 bases between them. The CDR3 runs 16 residues. The CDR3 loop is CASSLVEGQGNTEAFF. Here the CDR3 DNA reads TGTGCCAGCAGCTTAGTAGAAGGGCAGGGTAACACTGAAGCTTTCTTT.

To note about this clone: The DNA is omitted, as the CDR3 cannot be located on it reliably, and the CDR3 follows TCRdb's listing. The chain recombines TRBV12-5 with TRBJ1-1; TRBD1, the table's D call, lacks a check against the DNA. Looked up from germline, CDR1 is LGHNT and CDR2 is FRNRAP. The CDR3 is made up of 16 amino acids, end residues included. The chain's CDR3 is CASGLVMGQGAPEAFF.